This entry lists 28 T cell receptor beta chains sequenced from one sample in a study of CD8+ T cells in alopecia areata. Sequencing templates came from extracted RNA that was reverse transcribed into cDNA. Clones were sequenced by immunoSEQ multiplex PCR, and TCRdb holds only the in-frame ones, with some missing. This table holds 140,000 to 150,000 clones, 58% found once. Sequenced material: CD4+ T cells sorted from blood, taken at week 0. The receptor set was obtained from a human donor with alopecia areata.

This clone was observed many times. The chain couples TRBV7-9 to TRBJ1-1; D gene unclear. The CDR3 loop spans 13 amino acids. Per germline, CDR1 SEHNR and CDR2 FQNEAQ (reference sequence). V was pared by 1 base and J by 4 bases, with 7 bases between. For the CDR3, the DNA is TGTGCCAGCAGCTTAGAACTGACCACTGAAGCTTTCTTT. This sequence encodes CASSLELTTEAFF.

The chain employs TRBV7-2 and TRBJ2-2; D gene ambiguous. The CDR3 runs 14 residues. Trimming left V 5 bases short and J 5 bases short, with 12 bases between. CDR1 is SGHTA, CDR2 FQGNSA, per germline. The CDR3 loop reads CASSQWTATGELFF. CDR3 DNA sequence: TGTGCCAGCAGCCAATGGACGGCTACCGGGGAGCTGTTTTTT.

CDR3: CASRFGTRQETQYF. The DNA for the CDR3 is TGTGCCAGCAGATTTGGGACTCGCCAAGAGACCCAGTACTTC. This chain joins TRBV6-5 and TRBJ2-5; possible D gene TRBD2, 6 bases. Trimming took 6 bases from V and 1 from J, leaving 12 bases between them. Germline V gene lookup returns CDR1 MNHEY and CDR2 SVGAGI. The CDR3 totals 14 residues.

V usage is TRBV7-3 and J usage is TRBJ2-5, with 8 bases identical to TRBD2. V dropped 4 bases and J dropped 5; count of bases not matched to a gene: 6. The germline V gene has CDR1 SGHTA and CDR2 FQGTGA. This CDR3 region has 14 residues. CDR3: CASSSGSGAETQYF. Here the CDR3 DNA reads TGTGCCAGCAGCTCCGGTAGCGGGGCTGAGACCCAGTACTTC. Supplemented by reference TRBV7-3 and TRBJ2-5, the full variable domain reads GAGVSQTPSNKVTEKGKYVELRCDPISGHTALYWYRQSLGQGPEFLIYFQGTGAADDSGLPNDRFFAVRPEGSVSTLKIQRTERGDSAVYLCASSSGSGAETQYFGPGTRLLVL.

This clone has more than one count but fewer than ten. The chain combines TRBV4-1 with TRBJ1-2; D not certain. Trimming left V 1 base short and J 2 bases short, with 11 bases between. The CDR3 extends over 15 amino acids. CDR1 is MGHRA and CDR2 is YSYEKL in the germline V gene. CDR3 loop: CASSQASGLNYGYTF. DNA for the CDR3: TGCGCCAGCAGCCAAGCAAGTGGACTAAACTATGGCTACACCTTC.

This sequence joins TRBV4-1 and TRBJ1-2, with TRBD1 matching 9 bases. V shed 4 bases, J shed 7 bases, and the junction held 7 bases outside the gene matches. Germline CDR1 reads MGHRA; CDR2 reads YSYEKL. The CDR3 runs 14 residues. The CDR3 sequence: CASSLWGQGPGYTF. The CDR3 bases are TGCGCCAGCAGCCTCTGGGGACAGGGCCCTGGCTACACCTTC.

The genes are TRBV4-2 and TRBJ1-5, with D perhaps TRBD1 (5 bases). The length of the CDR3 is 16 residues. The germline V and J ends were trimmed by 0 bases and 7 bases, with 16 bases remaining between them. From germline, CDR1 is LGHNA and CDR2 YNFKEQ. CDR3 sequence reads: CASSQELVGADQPQHF. The CDR3 DNA follows: TGTGCCAGCAGCCAAGAACTAGTAGGGGCGGACCAGCCCCAGCATTTT.

There are a few counts of this clone. The chain links TRBV29-1 to TRBJ2-1; D perhaps matches TRBD1 (6 bases). Germline loops: CDR1 SQVTM, CDR2 ANQGSEA. V lost 8 bases and J lost 5, with 22 bases in between. The CDR3 totals 15 residues. The CDR3 sequence: CSLWGWYRADNEQFF. CDR3 nucleotides: TGCAGCCTCTGGGGGTGGTACAGGGCGGACAATGAGCAGTTCTTC.

V usage is TRBV30 and J usage is TRBJ1-2; D possibly corresponds to TRBD1 (5 bases). In germline, CDR1 is GTSNPN, CDR2 SVGIG (reference sequence). Trimming took 3 bases from V and 2 from J, leaving 10 bases between them. The CDR3 consists of 13 residues. CDR3 bases: TGTGCCTGGAGGCGGACAACCAACTATGGCTACACCTTC. Amino acids: CAWRRTTNYGYTF.

The V gene is TRBV28, the J gene TRBJ2-1; a weak D match, TRBD2 (6 bases). This CDR3 comprises 16 residues. Between the trimmed V and J ends, which lost 5 bases and 0 bases, there was a span of 14 bases. Germline CDR1 and CDR2: MDHEN and SYDVKM. CDR3 nucleotides: TGTGCCAGCAGTATGTCCCGGGGGACCTCCTACAATGAGCAGTTCTTC. It is translated as CASSMSRGTSYNEQFF.

There are a few counts of this clone. The rearrangement links TRBV5-1 to TRBJ2-5; D possibly corresponds to TRBD1 (5 bases). The germline CDR1 and CDR2 sequences are SGHRS and YFSETQ. V lost 2 bases and J 4 bases, leaving 15 bases between the germline ends. The CDR3 consists of 15 residues. For the CDR3, the DNA is TGCGCCAGCAGCTTAATCGGCCAGGGTTTAGAGACCCAGTACTTC. Its protein product is CASSLIGQGLETQYF. The full variable domain, with the rest looked up from reference TRBV5-1 and TRBJ2-5, is KAGVTQTPRYLIKTRGQQVTLSCSPISGHRSVSWYQQTPGQGLQFLFEYFSETQRNKGNFPGRFSGRQFSNSRSEMNVSTLELGDSALYLCASSLIGQGLETQYFGPGTRLLVL.

The rearrangement uses TRBV7-9 and TRBJ1-5; D might be TRBD1 (5 bases). Deletions cut 1 base from V and 2 bases from J, with 15 bases between. The germline gives CDR1 SEHNR, CDR2 FQNEAQ (reference sequence). This CDR3 region has 17 residues. For the CDR3, the DNA is TGTGCCAGCAGCTTAGTTTTGGGGGGTCGAGGCAATCAGCCCCAGCATTTT. Translation gives CASSLVLGGRGNQPQHF.

The chain has TRBV7-2 and TRBJ2-7; D call uncertain. The CDR3 length is 14 residues. V was pared by 2 bases and J by 5 bases, with 13 bases between. CDR1 and CDR2 from the germline V gene are SGHTA and FQGNSA. CDR3 amino acids: CASSLIHGSNEQYF. CDR3 nucleotides: TGTGCCAGCAGCTTAATACATGGTTCCAACGAGCAGTACTTC.

This clone was seen only a few times. The genes are TRBV5-4 and TRBJ2-7; 10 nucleotides align to TRBD2. The CDR3 length is 17 residues. V lost 0 bases, J lost 0 bases, and 6 bases stayed unmatched. Germline loops: CDR1 SGHNT, CDR2 YYREEE (reference sequence). The CDR3 here is CASSLGLAGASSYEQYF. DNA of the CDR3: TGTGCCAGCAGCTTGGGTCTAGCGGGGGCGAGCTCCTACGAGCAGTACTTC.

CDR3 DNA sequence: TGTGCCAGCAGTTCCGCCAATAATTCACCCCTCCACTTT. This translates into CASSSANNSPLHF. This chain links TRBV2 with TRBJ1-6, with D hard to call. The germline gives CDR1 SNHLY, CDR2 FYNNEI. Trimming left V 5 bases short and J 5 bases short, with 7 bases between. The CDR3 runs to 13 residues.

The rearrangement uses TRBV4-2 and TRBJ2-3, with TRBD1 matching 8 bases. The CDR3 extends over 14 amino acids. Germline V gene sequence: CDR1 LGHNA, CDR2 YNFKEQ. Unmatched junction bases numbered 3, after V lost 3 bases and J lost 4 bases. In nucleotides, the CDR3 is TGTGCCAGCAGCCAGGAGACAGGGGCAGATACGCAGTATTTT. This sequence encodes CASSQETGADTQYF.

The chain recombines TRBV15 with TRBJ2-7, with D perhaps matching TRBD1 or TRBD2 (5 bases each). Germline V gene lookup returns CDR1 LNHNV and CDR2 YYDKDF (reference sequence). V was pared by 3 bases and J by 3 bases, with 9 bases between. This CDR3 contains 13 residues. CDR3 region: CATSSGARYEQYF. CDR3 DNA sequence: TGTGCCACCAGCAGCGGGGCTCGCTACGAGCAGTACTTC.

V is TRBV30 and J is TRBJ1-3, with 8 bases matching TRBD1. Germline trimming cut 6 bases from V and 4 bases from J; bases unmatched to any gene: 11. Germline V gene data show CDR1 as GTSNPN and CDR2 as SVGIG (reference sequence). There are 15 residues in the CDR3. CDR3 in DNA: TGTGCCTGCCCCGGACAGGGACAGTCAGGAAACACCATATATTTT. Amino acids: CACPGQGQSGNTIYF.

The chain links TRBV2 to TRBJ2-5; D not resolved. Trimming removed 3 bases at V and 5 bases at J, with 7 bases between. There are 12 residues in the CDR3. Germline-derived CDR1 and CDR2 are SNHLY and FYNNEI. CDR3: CASSDRRETQYF. For the CDR3, the DNA is TGTGCCAGCAGTGACCGCCGGGAGACCCAGTACTTC.

This clone was seen more than once but under ten times. The V and J genes are TRBV30 and TRBJ2-7, with 9 bases fitting TRBD2. Germline-derived CDR1 and CDR2 are GTSNPN and SVGIG (reference sequence). This CDR3 comprises 14 residues. J gave up 7 bases and V 1 base, and 8 bases lay outside the gene matches. CDR3: CAWSALSGGGEQYF. CDR3 DNA: TGTGCCTGGAGTGCCCTTAGCGGGGGTGGGGAGCAGTACTTC. The full variable domain, rest sourced from reference TRBV30 and TRBJ2-7, is SQTIHQWPATLVQPVGSPLSLECTVEGTSNPNLYWYRQAAGRGLQLLFYSVGIGQISSEVPQNLSASRPQDRQFILSSKKLLLSDSGFYLCAWSALSGGGEQYFGPGTRLTVT.

The sample holds a few counts of this clone. This chain links TRBV7-2 with TRBJ1-2; possible D gene TRBD1, 5 bases. Trimming took 7 bases from V and 7 from J, leaving 16 bases between them. Germline V lookup: CDR1 SGHTA, CDR2 FQGNSA. This CDR3 has 13 amino acids. The CDR3 loop reads CASNPQGPTGYTF. In nucleotides, the CDR3 is TGTGCCAGCAACCCCCAGGGACCCACTGGCTACACCTTC.

The chain joins TRBV2 to TRBJ2-5; TRBD2 matches at 8 bases. V lost 8 bases to trimming and J lost 4 bases; unmatched junction nucleotides: 12. Germline V lookup: CDR1 SNHLY, CDR2 FYNNEI. The CDR3 has 15 residues. As DNA, the CDR3 is TGTGCCAGCTCTGAACCGGGCGGGGGGACAGAGACCCAGTACTTC. Translation gives CASSEPGGGTETQYF.

The table lists this clone with a count of one. V and J are TRBV29-1 and TRBJ2-3; 7 positions agree with TRBD1. The germline CDR1 and CDR2 sequences are SQVTM and ANQGSEA. With V trimmed by 6 bases and J by 0 bases, 9 bases remained unmatched. The CDR3 has 15 amino acids. The CDR3 reads CSVAYGTASTDTQYF. CDR3 DNA sequence: TGCAGCGTGGCGTACGGGACAGCTAGCACAGATACGCAGTATTTT.

This clone has only one observation. The V and J genes are TRBV6-6 and TRBJ2-5; a possible D gene is TRBD2 (6 bases). Germline lookup yields CDR1 MNHNY and CDR2 SVGAGI (reference sequence). V lost 7 bases to trimming and J lost 4 bases, with 13 bases between them. The CDR3 extends over 13 amino acids. The CDR3 loop reads CASTMGLGETQYF. CDR3 DNA sequence: TGTGCCAGCACCATGGGACTGGGAGAGACCCAGTACTTC.

The V and J genes are TRBV13 and TRBJ2-3; 10 positions agree with TRBD2. The CDR3 loop spans 17 amino acids. With 5 bases clipped from V and 4 bases from J, the junction kept 12 bases outside the gene matches. CDR1 and CDR2 from the germline V gene are PRHDT and FYEKMQ (reference sequence). The CDR3 spells CASSLLGGSGGPDTQYF. DNA for the CDR3: TGTGCCAGCAGCCTCCTCGGGGGTAGCGGGGGGCCAGATACGCAGTATTTT.

The chain couples TRBV7-9 to TRBJ2-3, with 11 bases matching TRBD2. J gave up 3 bases and V 2 bases, and 4 bases lay outside the gene matches. This CDR3 has 16 amino acids. Germline CDR1 is SEHNR and CDR2 is FQNEAQ (reference sequence). CDR3 nucleotides: TGTGCCAGCAGCTTACCGACTAGCGGGGAAACAGATACGCAGTATTTT. The encoded protein is CASSLPTSGETDTQYF.

The V call is TRBV2, the J call TRBJ2-3; 7 nucleotides agree with TRBD1. CDR1 is SNHLY and CDR2 is FYNNEI in the germline V gene. With V trimmed by 7 bases and J by 1 base, 8 bases remained unmatched. The CDR3 loop spans 15 amino acids. The CDR3 bases are TGTGCCAGCAATACACAGGGGACGGGCACAGATACGCAGTATTTT. It codes for CASNTQGTGTDTQYF.

V is TRBV29-1 and J is TRBJ2-2; 8 bases are shared with TRBD1. Trimming cost V 5 bases and J 3 bases; bases outside gene matches: 2. The CDR3 covers 13 residues. CDR1 and CDR2 (germline): SQVTM, ANQGSEA. The CDR3 protein is CSVKTGDTGELFF. DNA of the CDR3: TGCAGCGTTAAGACAGGGGACACCGGGGAGCTGTTTTTT.